This passage covers 18 T cell receptor beta chains from one sample sequenced in a study of CD8+CD57+ T cells in acquired aplastic anemia. The use of genomic DNA as template underpinned the TCR beta VDJ and CDR3 profiling. Each CDR3 protein is one row after TCRdb ran MiXCR on the reads. The table has 150,000 to 200,000 distinct CDR3 sequences, more than 45% seen once. Previously, flow cytometry had revealed CD8+CD57+ cell expansion in the patients chosen for sequencing. The sample was sorted CD4+, CD8+, or CD8+CD57+ T cells (not recorded which) from PBMCs. Every receptor here comes from a human donor with aplastic anemia.

This sequence joins TRBV29-1 and TRBJ2-1; D ambiguous. The length of the CDR3 is 13 residues. Trimming removed 4 bases from V and 4 bases from J, with 11 bases in between. In germline, CDR1 is SQVTM, CDR2 ANQGSEA. The CDR3 DNA reads as TGCAGCGTTGTAGGCCAGAATTACAATGAGCAGTTCTTC. It encodes CSVVGQNYNEQFF.

V gene TRBV29-1 combines with J gene TRBJ2-7, with D unresolved. The germline CDR1 and CDR2 sequences are SQVTM and ANQGSEA. This CDR3 is built from 12 residues. V lost 6 bases, J lost 2 bases, and 11 bases lay in between. This CDR3 is CSVGGPPYEQYF. Here the CDR3 DNA reads TGCAGCGTGGGTGGTCCACCCTACGAGCAGTACTTC.

This clonotype showed up many times. This rearrangement joins TRBV9 to TRBJ1-1; D may be TRBD1 (5 bases). Trimming took 2 bases from V and 0 from J, leaving 11 bases between them. CDR3 length: 15 residues. Germline values: CDR1 SGDLS, CDR2 YYNGEE. The CDR3 DNA reads as TGTGCCAGCAGCGTTAATGGGGGATTGAACACTGAAGCTTTCTTT. Its translation is CASSVNGGLNTEAFF. The complete variable domain, with remaining parts taken from reference TRBV9 and TRBJ1-1, reads DSGVTQTPKHLITATGQRVTLRCSPRSGDLSVYWYQQSLDQGLQFLIQYYNGEERAKGNILERFSAQQFPDLHSELNLSSLELGDSALYFCASSVNGGLNTEAFFGQGTRLTVV.

This clonotype was found once. The V gene is TRBV20-1, the J gene TRBJ2-3, with D unresolved. Germline loops: CDR1 DFQATT, CDR2 SNEGSKA (reference sequence). Trimming stripped 0 bases from V and 4 bases from J, with 14 bases between. The CDR3 length is 15 residues. The CDR3 sequence is CSARDNRRTADTQYF. The CDR3 DNA sequence: TGCAGTGCTAGAGACAACCGAAGGACCGCAGATACGCAGTATTTT.

The rearrangement links TRBV11-2 to TRBJ2-4; the D call may be TRBD1 or TRBD2 (6 bases each). Germline CDR1 is SGHAT and CDR2 is FQNNGV. This CDR3 has 17 amino acids. Deletions cut 5 bases from V and 2 bases from J, with 19 bases between. CDR3 amino acids: CASSPHEGGWTKNIQYF. DNA of the CDR3: TGTGCCAGCAGCCCACACGAGGGGGGCTGGACCAAAAACATTCAGTACTTC.

Worth noting for this clonotype: This may come from a read error, since a much larger clone is one base off. The chain uses TRBV4-3 and TRBJ1-2; no definite D call. V was cut by 0 bases and J by 2 bases, with 10 bases left in between. CDR3 length: 15 amino acids. CDR1 is LGHNA and CDR2 is YSLEER in the germline V gene. The CDR3 DNA reads TGCGCCAGCAGCCAAGATTTGAGGATGAACTATGGCTACACCTTC. It encodes CASSQDLRMNYGYTF.

This clonotype has a count of ten or more. This sequence joins TRBV6-1 and TRBJ2-7; 9 bases are a match to TRBD1. Germline CDR1 is MNHNS and CDR2 is SASEGT. This CDR3 is built from 15 residues. V gave up 6 bases and J gave up 5 bases; unmatched junction bases: 11. The CDR3 DNA sequence: TGTGCCAGCAGGACGGGTCGGGACAGGGTGAACGAGCAGTACTTC. This codes for CASRTGRDRVNEQYF.

This clonotype was observed once. The chain joins TRBV12-3 or TRBV12-4 to TRBJ2-1, with 9 bases matching TRBD2. J lost 5 bases, V lost 1 base, and 0 bases had no gene match. This CDR3 region has 14 residues. The CDR3 region is CASSLGLADNEQFF. Written as DNA, the CDR3 is TGTGCCAGCAGTTTAGGACTAGCGGACAATGAGCAGTTCTTC.

This clonotype was seen many times. The rearrangement links TRBV29-1 to TRBJ2-3; D call uncertain. Trimming took off 4 bases at V and 5 bases at J, with 7 bases between the two ends. This CDR3 comprises 11 residues. Germline V gene lookup returns CDR1 SQVTM and CDR2 ANQGSEA. The CDR3 DNA reads as TGCAGCGTTGGGGTTATAGATACGCAGTATTTT. Amino acid sequence: CSVGVIDTQYF.

The rearrangement links TRBV19 to TRBJ2-7, with a tentative D call TRBD2 (6 bases). This CDR3 comprises 15 residues. Trimming removed 4 bases from V and 3 bases from J, with 16 bases in between. Germline V gene sequence: CDR1 LNHDA, CDR2 SQIVND (reference sequence). This CDR3 reads CASSTNRDGSYEQYF. The DNA for the CDR3 is TGTGCCAGTAGTACAAACCGGGACGGGAGCTACGAGCAGTACTTC.

In its sample, this clonotype was seen many times. The CDR3 is CASSLAASDTQYF. The CDR3 DNA sequence: TGCGCCAGCAGCTTAGCGGCTTCAGATACGCAGTATTTT. The chain links TRBV5-1 to TRBJ2-3, with a weak D call TRBD2 (5 bases). In germline, CDR1 is SGHRS, CDR2 YFSETQ. This CDR3 comprises 13 residues. The germline V and J ends were trimmed by 2 bases and 4 bases, with 8 bases remaining between them.

This rearrangement joins TRBV7-9 to TRBJ2-7; D unclear. Deletions cut 1 base from V and 0 bases from J, with 7 bases between. The germline gives CDR1 SEHNR, CDR2 FQNEAQ (reference sequence). This CDR3 has 14 residues. CDR3 sequence reads: CASSLGLDSYEQYF. As DNA, the CDR3 is TGTGCCAGCAGCTTAGGGCTAGACTCCTACGAGCAGTACTTC.

This clonotype was seen at least ten times. The genes are TRBV20-1 and TRBJ2-7, with D maybe TRBD2 (7 bases). Germline-derived CDR1 and CDR2 are DFQATT and SNEGSKA (reference sequence). The CDR3 extends over 15 amino acids. Between the trimmed V and J ends, which lost 5 bases and 2 bases, there was a span of 19 bases. The CDR3 region is CSAGSGGAGPYEQYF. The CDR3 nucleotides are TGCAGTGCTGGGTCGGGGGGCGCGGGGCCCTACGAGCAGTACTTC.

This clonotype was recorded once. The CDR3: CASSGIQGGTEAFF. In DNA form, the CDR3 reads TGTGCCAGCAGTGGGATACAGGGAGGGACTGAAGCTTTCTTT. The chain is built from TRBV2 and TRBJ1-1; possibly TRBD1 for D (6 bases). The CDR3 is made up of 14 amino acids. Germline loops: CDR1 SNHLY, CDR2 FYNNEI. The V end was cut by 4 bases, the J end by 5 bases, with 14 bases between.

This clonotype was seen at least ten times. The chain recombines TRBV5-1 with TRBJ1-1; TRBD1 aligns across 7 bases. J was trimmed by 2 bases and V by 4 bases; bases with no gene match: 11. Per the germline V gene, CDR1 is SGHRS and CDR2 is YFSETQ. This CDR3 is built from 16 residues. As DNA, the CDR3 is TGCGCCAGCAGCCGGGACTCGACAGGGATCAACACTGAAGCTTTCTTT. Residues: CASSRDSTGINTEAFF. The variable domain in full, completed from reference TRBV5-1 and TRBJ1-1, reads KAGVTQTPRYLIKTRGQQVTLSCSPISGHRSVSWYQQTPGQGLQFLFEYFSETQRNKGNFPGRFSGRQFSNSRSEMNVSTLELGDSALYLCASSRDSTGINTEAFFGQGTRLTVV.

The rearrangement links TRBV7-2 to TRBJ1-5; TRBD1 matches at 10 bases. With 8 bases clipped from V and 6 bases from J, the junction kept 7 bases outside the gene matches. The CDR3 covers 14 residues. CDR1 and CDR2 from the germline V gene are SGHTA and FQGNSA. This CDR3 reads CASSPGQGRQPQHF. CDR3 nucleotides: TGTGCCAGCTCACCGGGACAGGGGCGTCAGCCCCAGCATTTT.

The table lists this clonotype with many counts. V is TRBV20-1 and J is TRBJ2-5; D perhaps matches TRBD1 (7 bases). Germline CDR1 is DFQATT and CDR2 is SNEGSKA (reference sequence). V was clipped by 4 bases and J by 5 bases, with 14 bases between them. The CDR3 loop spans 13 amino acids. CDR3 sequence: CSAKRLGGETQYF. The CDR3 coding sequence is TGCAGTGCTAAAAGACTAGGGGGCGAGACCCAGTACTTC.

V usage is TRBV19 and J usage is TRBJ1-2; TRBD1 aligns across 7 bases. The ends lost 3 bases at V and 4 bases at J; junction bases unmatched: 8. CDR1 LNHDA and CDR2 SQIVND come from the germline V gene (reference sequence). The CDR3 length is 15 residues. The CDR3 DNA reads as TGTGCCAGTAGTATCCCCGACAGGGTGGGCTATGGCTACACCTTC. It is translated as CASSIPDRVGYGYTF.